This TCR beta chain is from a study of blood T cells in healthy people across ages. Study observations and caveats: Using unsorted PBMCs precluded a conclusive naive versus antigen-experienced comparison. Fewer expanded clones and more diversity marked long-lived versus aged donors.

With a J-beta primer mix and a sample-barcoded 5' primer, a second PCR ran about 6 to 11 cycles. TCRdb re-analysed the 5' RACE reads in MiXCR, keeping a single row per CDR3 protein. The profile covers roughly 640,000 distinct CDR3 sequences, with about 30% appearing a single time and 15% to 18% taken by the ten largest. The CDR3 is made up of 18 amino acids. The germline V gene encodes CDR1 SGHVS and CDR2 FQNEAQ. Trimming took off 5 bases at V and 0 bases at J, with 20 bases between the two ends. As to this clonotype: Antigen unknown. This could be a read error, since a much larger clone is one nucleotide away.

Sequencing used blood. The gene calls are TRBV7-8 and TRBJ2-1, with D perhaps TRBD2 (6 bases). The clonotype was recovered from an elderly woman in good health. As DNA, the CDR3 is TGTGCCAGCAGCCCCGTGTCGGGGGTCTCGAGCTCCTACAATGAGCAGTTCTTC. Its translation: CASSPVSGVSSSYNEQFF.